The sample holds many counts of the clone carrying this TCR beta chain. As yet, its antigen is unknown. This CDR3 is built from 15 residues. J was trimmed by 1 base and V by 5 bases; bases with no gene match: 5. Germline V lookup: CDR1 SGHRS, CDR2 YFSETQ. The data derive from a study of T cells in Graves' hyperthyroidism and ophthalmopathy. Amplified TCR beta CDR3 regions came from RNA transcripts. HTBI primers were employed in a first-round RT-PCR of the TCR CDR3. Via MiXCR, TCRdb re-called the multiplex PCR reads, giving one row per CDR3 protein. The data show some 650,000 distinct CDR3 sequences, with approximately 16% seen just once and roughly 3.5% held by the top ten. Study-level points and caveats: Most thyroid clonotypes expanded above 0.001 appeared in blood too. A median approximately 6.8 months before onset, the model predicted ophthalmopathy.

J is TRBJ2-1 and V is TRBV5-1; TRBD1 matches at 8 bases. This sequence originates from a woman aged 40 to 50 with Graves' ophthalmopathy. What was sequenced was blood. For the CDR3, the DNA is TGCGCCAGCAGGGACGGACAGGGTTCCTACAATGAGCAGTTCTTC. Its translation: CASRDGQGSYNEQFF.